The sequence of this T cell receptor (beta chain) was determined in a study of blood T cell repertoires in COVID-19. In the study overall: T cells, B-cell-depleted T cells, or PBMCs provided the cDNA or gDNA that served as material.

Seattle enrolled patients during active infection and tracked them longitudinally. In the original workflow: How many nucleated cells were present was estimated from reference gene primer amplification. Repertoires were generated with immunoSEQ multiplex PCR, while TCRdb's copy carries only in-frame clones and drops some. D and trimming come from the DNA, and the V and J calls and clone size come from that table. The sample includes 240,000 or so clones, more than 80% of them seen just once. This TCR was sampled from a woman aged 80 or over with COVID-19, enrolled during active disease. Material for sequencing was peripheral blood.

CDR3: CASSPRDRGNQPQHF. CDR3 coding DNA: TGTGCCAGCAGCCCAAGGGACAGGGGGAATCAGCCCCAGCATTTT. The rearrangement uses TRBV5-8 and TRBJ1-5, with TRBD1 matching 11 bases. CDR1 is SGHTS, CDR2 YDEGEE, per germline. CDR3 length equals 15 residues. The V gene end was trimmed by 4 bases and the J gene end by 4 bases; junction bases not matched to a gene: 4.